These T cell receptor beta chains were read from a single sample in a study of cytomegalovirus exposure and HLA in healthy donors. Assay used: immunoSEQ multiplex PCR; TCRdb lists only in-frame clones, some missing. The sample lists fewer than 200,000 clones; approximately 81% were seen once. Material: PBMCs. The receptors here all came from a woman between 25 and 40 years old in good health and CMV-seronegative. Each CDR3 is given with its conserved first and last residue.

j_call v_call cdr3_aa
TRBJ2-2 TRBV18 CASSPPGLVTTGELFF
TRBJ2-3 TRBV4-1 CASSPSQGQGGSTQYF
TRBJ2-7 TRBV28 CASHPLAGQTYEQYF
TRBJ2-3 TRBV11-2 CASSLGGRGTDTQYF
TRBJ2-1 TRBV5-6 CASSPLGKGQGGNEQFF
TRBJ2-1 TRBV7-9 CSSSPRGVSYNEQFF
TRBJ1-1 TRBV28 CASSSATGFTEAFF
TRBJ2-1 TRBV2 CASSTAASGGYNEQFF
TRBJ1-1 TRBV9 CASSTTGAGGGAFF
TRBJ2-2 TRBV28 CASSPMPGLAVTGELFF
TRBJ1-4 TRBV14 CASSPLNGDANEKLFF